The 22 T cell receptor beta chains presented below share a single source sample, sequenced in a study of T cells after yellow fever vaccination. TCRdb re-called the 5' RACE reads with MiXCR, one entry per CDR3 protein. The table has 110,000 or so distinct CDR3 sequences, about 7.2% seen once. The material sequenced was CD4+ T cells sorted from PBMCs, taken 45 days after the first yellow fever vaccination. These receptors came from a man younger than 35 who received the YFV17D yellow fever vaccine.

The CDR3 DNA is TGCGCCAGCAGCACGGGGACCCAGGGCAATGAGCAGTTCTTC. It yields the protein CASSTGTQGNEQFF. The V call is TRBV5-1, the J call TRBJ2-1, with D perhaps TRBD1 or TRBD2 (5 bases each). There are 14 residues in the CDR3. The V end was cut by 4 bases, the J end by 6 bases, with 14 bases between. Germline V lookup: CDR1 SGHRS, CDR2 YFSETQ.

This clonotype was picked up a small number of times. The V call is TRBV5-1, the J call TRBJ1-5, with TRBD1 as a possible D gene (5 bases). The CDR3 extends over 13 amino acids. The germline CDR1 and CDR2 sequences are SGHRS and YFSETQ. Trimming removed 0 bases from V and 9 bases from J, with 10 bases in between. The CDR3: CASSLGQLGPQHF. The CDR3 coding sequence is TGCGCCAGCAGCTTGGGACAGCTGGGGCCCCAGCATTTT.

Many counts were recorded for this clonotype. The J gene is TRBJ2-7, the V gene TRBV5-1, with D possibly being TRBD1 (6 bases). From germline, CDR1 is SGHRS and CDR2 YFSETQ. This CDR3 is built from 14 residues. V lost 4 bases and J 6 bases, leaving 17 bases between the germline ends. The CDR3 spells CASSPRTETGEQYF. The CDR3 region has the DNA TGCGCCAGCAGCCCCCGGACAGAGACGGGCGAGCAGTACTTC.

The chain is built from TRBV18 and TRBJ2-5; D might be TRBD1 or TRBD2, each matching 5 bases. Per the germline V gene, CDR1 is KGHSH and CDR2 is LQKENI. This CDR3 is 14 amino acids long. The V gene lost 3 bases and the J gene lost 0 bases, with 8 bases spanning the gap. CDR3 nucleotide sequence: TGTGCCAGCTCACCGGGACGGGACCAAGAGACCCAGTACTTC. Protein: CASSPGRDQETQYF.

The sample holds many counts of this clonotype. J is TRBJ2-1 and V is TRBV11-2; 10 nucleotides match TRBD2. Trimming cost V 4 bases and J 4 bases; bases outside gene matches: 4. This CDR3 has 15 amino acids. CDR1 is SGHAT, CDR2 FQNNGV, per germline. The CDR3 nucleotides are TGTGCCAGCAGCTCCAGAGCGGGGGGGTACAATGAGCAGTTCTTC. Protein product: CASSSRAGGYNEQFF.

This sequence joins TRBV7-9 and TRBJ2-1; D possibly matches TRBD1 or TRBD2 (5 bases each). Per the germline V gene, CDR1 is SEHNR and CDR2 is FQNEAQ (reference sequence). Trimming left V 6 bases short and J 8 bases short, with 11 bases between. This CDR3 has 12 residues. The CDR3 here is CASSPQGDEQFF. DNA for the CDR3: TGTGCCAGCAGTCCCCAGGGAGATGAGCAGTTCTTC.

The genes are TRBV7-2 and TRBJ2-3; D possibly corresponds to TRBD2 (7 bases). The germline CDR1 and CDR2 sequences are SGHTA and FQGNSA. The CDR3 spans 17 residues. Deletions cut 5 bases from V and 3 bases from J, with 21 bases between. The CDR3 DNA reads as TGTGCCAGCAGCCTACAGGCGGGGGCGGTGGGGACAGATACGCAGTATTTT. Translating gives CASSLQAGAVGTDTQYF.

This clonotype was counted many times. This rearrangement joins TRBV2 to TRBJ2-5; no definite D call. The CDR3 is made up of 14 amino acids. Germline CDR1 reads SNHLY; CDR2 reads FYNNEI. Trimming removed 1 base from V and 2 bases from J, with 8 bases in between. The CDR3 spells CASSEGGGQETQYF. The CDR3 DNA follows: TGTGCCAGCAGTGAAGGTGGTGGGCAAGAGACCCAGTACTTC. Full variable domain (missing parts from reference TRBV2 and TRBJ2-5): EPEVTQTPSHQVTQMGQEVILRCVPISNHLYFYWYRQILGQKVEFLVSFYNNEISEKSEIFDDQFSVERPDGSNFTLKIRSTKLEDSAMYFCASSEGGGQETQYFGPGTRLLVL.

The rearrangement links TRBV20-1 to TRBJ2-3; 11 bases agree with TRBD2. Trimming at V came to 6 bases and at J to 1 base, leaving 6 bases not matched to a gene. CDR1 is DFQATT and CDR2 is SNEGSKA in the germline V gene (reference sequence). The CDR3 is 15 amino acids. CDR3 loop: CSAHGTSGGTDTQYF. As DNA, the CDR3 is TGCAGTGCCCACGGGACTAGCGGTGGCACAGATACGCAGTATTTT.

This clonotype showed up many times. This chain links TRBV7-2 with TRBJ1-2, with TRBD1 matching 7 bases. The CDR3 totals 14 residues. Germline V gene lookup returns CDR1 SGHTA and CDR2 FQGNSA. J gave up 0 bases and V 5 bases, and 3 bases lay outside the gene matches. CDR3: CASSPDRANYGYTF. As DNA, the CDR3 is TGTGCCAGCAGCCCTGACAGGGCTAACTATGGCTACACCTTC.

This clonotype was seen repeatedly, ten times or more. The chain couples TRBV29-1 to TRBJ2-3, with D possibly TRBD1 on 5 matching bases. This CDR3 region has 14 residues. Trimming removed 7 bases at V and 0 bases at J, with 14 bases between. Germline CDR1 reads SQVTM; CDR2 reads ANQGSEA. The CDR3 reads CSARTLWSTDTQYF. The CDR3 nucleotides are TGCAGCGCACGGACACTTTGGAGCACAGATACGCAGTATTTT.

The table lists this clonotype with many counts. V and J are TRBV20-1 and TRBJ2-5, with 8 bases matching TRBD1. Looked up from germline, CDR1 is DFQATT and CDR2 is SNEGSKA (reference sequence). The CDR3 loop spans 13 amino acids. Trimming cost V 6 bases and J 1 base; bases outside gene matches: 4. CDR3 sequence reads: CSATDRGQETQYF. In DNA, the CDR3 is TGCAGTGCCACCGACAGGGGCCAAGAGACCCAGTACTTC.

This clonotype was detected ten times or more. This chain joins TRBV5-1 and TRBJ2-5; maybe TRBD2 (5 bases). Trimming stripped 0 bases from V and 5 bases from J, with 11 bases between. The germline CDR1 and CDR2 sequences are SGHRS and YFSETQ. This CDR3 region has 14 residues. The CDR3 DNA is TGCGCCAGCAGCTTGGCTAGCTTTAGGGAGACCCAGTACTTC. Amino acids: CASSLASFRETQYF.

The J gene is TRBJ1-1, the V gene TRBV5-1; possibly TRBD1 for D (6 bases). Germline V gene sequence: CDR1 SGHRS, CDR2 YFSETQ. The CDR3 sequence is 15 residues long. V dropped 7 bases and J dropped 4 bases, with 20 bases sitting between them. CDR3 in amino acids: CASGSQGSIGTEAFF. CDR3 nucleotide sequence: TGCGCCAGCGGATCTCAGGGGAGTATCGGCACTGAAGCTTTCTTT.

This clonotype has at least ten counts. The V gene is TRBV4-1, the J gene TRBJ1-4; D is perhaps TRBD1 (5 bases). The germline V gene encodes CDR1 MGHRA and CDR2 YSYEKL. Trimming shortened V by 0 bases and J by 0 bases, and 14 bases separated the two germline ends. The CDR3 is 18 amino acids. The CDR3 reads CASSQDRGTDATNEKLFF. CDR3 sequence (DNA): TGCGCCAGCAGCCAAGATCGGGGCACCGATGCAACTAATGAAAAACTGTTTTTT.

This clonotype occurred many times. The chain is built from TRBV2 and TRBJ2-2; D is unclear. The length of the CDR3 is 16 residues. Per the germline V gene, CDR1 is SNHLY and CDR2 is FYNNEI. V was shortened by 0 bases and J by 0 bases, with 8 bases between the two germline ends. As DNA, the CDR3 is TGTGCCAGCAGTGAAGCCGCGGCGGCGAACACCGGGGAGCTGTTTTTT. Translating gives CASSEAAAANTGELFF.

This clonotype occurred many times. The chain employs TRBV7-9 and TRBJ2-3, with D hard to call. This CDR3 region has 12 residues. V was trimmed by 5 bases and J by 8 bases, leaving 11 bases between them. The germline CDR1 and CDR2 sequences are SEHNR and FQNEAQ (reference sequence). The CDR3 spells CASSDTTITQYF. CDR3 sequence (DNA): TGTGCCAGCAGCGACACGACGATTACGCAGTATTTT.

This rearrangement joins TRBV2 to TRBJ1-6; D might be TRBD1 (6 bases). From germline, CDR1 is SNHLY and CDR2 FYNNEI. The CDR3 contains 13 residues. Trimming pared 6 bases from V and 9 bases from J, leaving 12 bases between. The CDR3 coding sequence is TGTGCCAGCAGGAAACAGGGCGGTTCACCCCTCCACTTT. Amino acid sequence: CASRKQGGSPLHF.

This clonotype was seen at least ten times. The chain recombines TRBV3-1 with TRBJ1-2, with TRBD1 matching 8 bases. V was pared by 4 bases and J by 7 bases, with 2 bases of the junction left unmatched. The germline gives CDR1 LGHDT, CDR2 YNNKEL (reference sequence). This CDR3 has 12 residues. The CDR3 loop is CASSPTGVGYTF. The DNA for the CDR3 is TGTGCCAGCAGCCCGACAGGGGTTGGCTACACCTTC.

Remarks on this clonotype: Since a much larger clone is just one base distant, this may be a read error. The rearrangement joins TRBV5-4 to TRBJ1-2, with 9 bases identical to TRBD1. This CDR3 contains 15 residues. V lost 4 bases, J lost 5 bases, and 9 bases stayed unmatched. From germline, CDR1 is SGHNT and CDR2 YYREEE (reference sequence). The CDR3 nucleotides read TGTGCCAGCAGCGCCGGGACAGGGAATAAGTATGGCTACACCTTC. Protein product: CASSAGTGNKYGYTF.

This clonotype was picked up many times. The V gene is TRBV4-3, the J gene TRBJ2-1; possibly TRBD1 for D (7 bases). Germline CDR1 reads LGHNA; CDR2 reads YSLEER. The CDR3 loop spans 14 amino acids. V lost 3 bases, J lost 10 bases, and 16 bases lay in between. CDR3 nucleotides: TGCGCCAGCAGCCATCAGGAGGGGGCGTGGGAGCAGTTCTTC. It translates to CASSHQEGAWEQFF.

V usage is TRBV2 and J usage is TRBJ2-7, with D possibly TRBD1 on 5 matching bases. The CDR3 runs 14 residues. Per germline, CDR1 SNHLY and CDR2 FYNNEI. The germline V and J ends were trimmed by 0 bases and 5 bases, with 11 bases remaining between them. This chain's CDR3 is CASSEALGANEQYV. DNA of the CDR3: TGTGCCAGCAGTGAAGCGTTAGGGGCTAACGAGCAGTACGTC.